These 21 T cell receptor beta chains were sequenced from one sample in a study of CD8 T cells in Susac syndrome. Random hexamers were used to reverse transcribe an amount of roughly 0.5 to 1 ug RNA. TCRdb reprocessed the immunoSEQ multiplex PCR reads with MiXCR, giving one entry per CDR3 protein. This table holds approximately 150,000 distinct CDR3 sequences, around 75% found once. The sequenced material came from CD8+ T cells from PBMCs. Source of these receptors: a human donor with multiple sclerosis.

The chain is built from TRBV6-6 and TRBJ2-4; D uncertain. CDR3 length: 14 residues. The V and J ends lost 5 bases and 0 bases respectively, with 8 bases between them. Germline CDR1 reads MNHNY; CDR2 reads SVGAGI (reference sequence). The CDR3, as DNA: TGTGCCAGCAGTCCGACTGTAGCCAAAAACATTCAGTACTTC. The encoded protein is CASSPTVAKNIQYF.

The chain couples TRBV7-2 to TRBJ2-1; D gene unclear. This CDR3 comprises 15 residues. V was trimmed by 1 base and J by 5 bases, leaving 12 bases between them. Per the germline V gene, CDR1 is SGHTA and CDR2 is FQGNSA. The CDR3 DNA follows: TGTGCCAGCAGCTTAGTTGGAAGCGCGGACAATGAGCAGTTCTTC. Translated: CASSLVGSADNEQFF.

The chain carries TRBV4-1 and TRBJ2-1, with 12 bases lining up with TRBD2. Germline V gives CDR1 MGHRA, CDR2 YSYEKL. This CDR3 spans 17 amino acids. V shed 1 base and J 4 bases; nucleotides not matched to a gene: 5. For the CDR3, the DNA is TGCGCCAGCAGCCAAGCTAGCGGGGGGGCCGGGTACAATGAGCAGTTCTTC. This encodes CASSQASGGAGYNEQFF.

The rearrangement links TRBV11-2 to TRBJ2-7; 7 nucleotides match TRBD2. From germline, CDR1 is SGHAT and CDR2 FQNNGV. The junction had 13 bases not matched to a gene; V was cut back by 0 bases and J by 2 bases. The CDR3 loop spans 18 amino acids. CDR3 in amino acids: CASSLDIHGGRGAYEQYV. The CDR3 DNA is TGTGCCAGCAGCTTAGACATACATGGCGGGAGAGGAGCCTACGAGCAGTACGTC.

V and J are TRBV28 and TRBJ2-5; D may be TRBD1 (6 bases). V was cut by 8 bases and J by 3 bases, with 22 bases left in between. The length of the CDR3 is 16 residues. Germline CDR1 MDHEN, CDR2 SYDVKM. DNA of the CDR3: TGTGCCAGCGGAATGAACCTTGTAGCAGGGGAAGAGACCCAGTACTTC. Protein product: CASGMNLVAGEETQYF.

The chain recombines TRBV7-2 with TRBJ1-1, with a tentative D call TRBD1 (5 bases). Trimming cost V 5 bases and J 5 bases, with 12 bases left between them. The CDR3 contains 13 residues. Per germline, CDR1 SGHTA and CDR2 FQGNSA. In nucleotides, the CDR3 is TGTGCCAGCAGCAGGGGCGCGGGGACTGAAGCTTTCTTT. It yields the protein CASSRGAGTEAFF.

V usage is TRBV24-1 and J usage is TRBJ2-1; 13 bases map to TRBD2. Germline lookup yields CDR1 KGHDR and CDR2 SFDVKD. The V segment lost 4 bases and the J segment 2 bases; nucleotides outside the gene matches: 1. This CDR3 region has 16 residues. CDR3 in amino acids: CATSETSGGPYNEQFF. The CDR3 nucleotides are TGTGCCACCAGTGAGACTAGCGGGGGGCCCTACAATGAGCAGTTCTTC.

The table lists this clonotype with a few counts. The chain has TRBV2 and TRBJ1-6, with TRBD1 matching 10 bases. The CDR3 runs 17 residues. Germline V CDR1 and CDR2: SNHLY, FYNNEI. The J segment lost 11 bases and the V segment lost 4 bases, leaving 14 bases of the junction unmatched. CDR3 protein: CASSGTGGSTLLTPLHF. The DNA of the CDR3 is TGTGCCAGCAGTGGGACAGGGGGTAGTACCCTATTGACACCCCTCCACTTT.

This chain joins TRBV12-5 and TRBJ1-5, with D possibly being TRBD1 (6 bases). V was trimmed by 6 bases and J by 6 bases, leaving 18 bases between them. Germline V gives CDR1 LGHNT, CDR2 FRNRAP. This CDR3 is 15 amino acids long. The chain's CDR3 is CASGPTGIGGQPQHF. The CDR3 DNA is TGTGCTAGTGGCCCCACAGGGATTGGAGGTCAGCCCCAGCATTTT.

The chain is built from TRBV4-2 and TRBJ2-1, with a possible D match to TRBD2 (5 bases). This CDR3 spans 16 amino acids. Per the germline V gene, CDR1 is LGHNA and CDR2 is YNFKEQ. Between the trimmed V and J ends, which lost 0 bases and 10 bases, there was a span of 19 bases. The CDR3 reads CASSQDASLPYLEQFF. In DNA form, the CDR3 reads TGTGCCAGCAGCCAAGATGCTAGCTTGCCTTATTTGGAGCAGTTCTTC.

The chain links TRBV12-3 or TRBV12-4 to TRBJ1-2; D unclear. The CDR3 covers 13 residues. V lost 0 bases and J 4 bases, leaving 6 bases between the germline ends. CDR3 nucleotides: TGTGCCAGCAGTTTAGCGCTCCGCTATGGCTACACCTTC. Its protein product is CASSLALRYGYTF.

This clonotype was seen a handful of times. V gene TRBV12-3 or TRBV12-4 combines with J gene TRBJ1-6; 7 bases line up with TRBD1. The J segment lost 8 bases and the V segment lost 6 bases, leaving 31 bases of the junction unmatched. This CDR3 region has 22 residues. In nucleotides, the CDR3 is TGTGCCAGCAGCTATTGGGGGACACTTCAAGGGCACAGGGGAATAATTGATTCACCCCTCCACTTT. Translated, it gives CASSYWGTLQGHRGIIDSPLHF.

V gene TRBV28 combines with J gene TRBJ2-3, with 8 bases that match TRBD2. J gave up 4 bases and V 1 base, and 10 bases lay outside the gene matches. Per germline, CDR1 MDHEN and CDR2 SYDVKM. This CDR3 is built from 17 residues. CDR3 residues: CASSLLGRGDSPDTQYF. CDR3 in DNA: TGTGCCAGCAGTTTATTAGGGCGGGGGGACTCGCCAGATACGCAGTATTTT.

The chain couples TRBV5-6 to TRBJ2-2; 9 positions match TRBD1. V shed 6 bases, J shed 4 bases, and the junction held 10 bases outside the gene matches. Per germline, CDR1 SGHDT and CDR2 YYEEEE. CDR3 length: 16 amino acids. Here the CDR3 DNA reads TGTGCCAGCATCGTACAGGGGGCTCAAGGCACCGGGGAGCTGTTTTTT. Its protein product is CASIVQGAQGTGELFF.

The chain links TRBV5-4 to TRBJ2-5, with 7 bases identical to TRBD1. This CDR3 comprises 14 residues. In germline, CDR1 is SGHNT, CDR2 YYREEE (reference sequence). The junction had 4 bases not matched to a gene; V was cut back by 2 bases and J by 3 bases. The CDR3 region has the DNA TGTGCCAGCAGCTTCGGGACAGAAAAAGAGACCCAGTACTTC. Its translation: CASSFGTEKETQYF.

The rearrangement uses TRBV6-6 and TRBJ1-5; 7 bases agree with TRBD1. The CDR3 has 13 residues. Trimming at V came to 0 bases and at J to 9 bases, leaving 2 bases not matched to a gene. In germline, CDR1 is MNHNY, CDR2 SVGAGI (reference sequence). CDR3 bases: TGTGCCAGCAGTTACTCGACAGGGCCGCCCCAGCATTTT. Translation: CASSYSTGPPQHF.

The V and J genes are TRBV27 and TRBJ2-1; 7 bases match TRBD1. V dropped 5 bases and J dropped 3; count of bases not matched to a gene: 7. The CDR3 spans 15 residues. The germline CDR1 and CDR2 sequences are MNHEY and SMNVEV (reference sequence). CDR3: CASSPDRTLYNEQFF. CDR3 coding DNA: TGTGCCAGCAGTCCGGACAGGACCCTCTACAATGAGCAGTTCTTC.

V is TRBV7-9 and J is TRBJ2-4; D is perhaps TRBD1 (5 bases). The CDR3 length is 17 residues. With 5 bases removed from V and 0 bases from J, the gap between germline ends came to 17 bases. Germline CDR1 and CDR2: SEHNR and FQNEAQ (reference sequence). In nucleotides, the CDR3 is TGTGCCAGCAGCCCCCCTTGGACATACTTAGCCAAAAACATTCAGTACTTC. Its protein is CASSPPWTYLAKNIQYF. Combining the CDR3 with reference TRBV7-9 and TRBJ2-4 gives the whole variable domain DTGVSQNPRHKITKRGQNVTFRCDPISEHNRLYWYRQTLGQGPEFLTYFQNEAQLEKSRLLSDRFSAERPKGSFSTLEIQRTEQGDSAMYLCASSPPWTYLAKNIQYFGAGTRLSVL.

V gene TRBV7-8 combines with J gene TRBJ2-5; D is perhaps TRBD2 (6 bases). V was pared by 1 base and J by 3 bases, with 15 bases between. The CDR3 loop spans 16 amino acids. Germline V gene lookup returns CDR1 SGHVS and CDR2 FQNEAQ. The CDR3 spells CASSLVGTPHEETQYF. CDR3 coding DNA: TGTGCCAGCAGCTTAGTGGGGACTCCCCATGAAGAGACCCAGTACTTC.

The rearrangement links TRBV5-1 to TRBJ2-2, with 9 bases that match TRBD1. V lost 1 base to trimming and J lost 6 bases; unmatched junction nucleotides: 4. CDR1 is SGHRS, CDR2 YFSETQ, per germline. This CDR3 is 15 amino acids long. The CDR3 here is CASSLTGGVSGELFF. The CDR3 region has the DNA TGCGCCAGCAGCTTGACAGGGGGCGTTTCCGGGGAGCTGTTTTTT. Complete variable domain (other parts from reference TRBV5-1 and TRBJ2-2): KAGVTQTPRYLIKTRGQQVTLSCSPISGHRSVSWYQQTPGQGLQFLFEYFSETQRNKGNFPGRFSGRQFSNSRSEMNVSTLELGDSALYLCASSLTGGVSGELFFGEGSRLTVL.

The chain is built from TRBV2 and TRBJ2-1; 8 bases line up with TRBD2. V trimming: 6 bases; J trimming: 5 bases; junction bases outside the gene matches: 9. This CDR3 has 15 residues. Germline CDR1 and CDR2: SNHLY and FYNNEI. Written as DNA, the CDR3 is TGTGCCAGCAGCGCCTTATGGCGGGGGGACAATGAGCAGTTCTTC. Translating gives CASSALWRGDNEQFF.